One sample yielded the 15 T cell receptor beta chains listed below, sequenced in a study of graft-versus-host responses after intestinal transplantation. Libraries were prepared by immunoSEQ multiplex PCR; TCRdb keeps only in-frame clonotypes and omits some of them. This table has over 70,000 clones, about 94% appearing once. No antigen has been assigned to these receptors. The material was unstimulated CD8+ T cells sorted from spleen or lymph node cells, obtained before intestinal transplant. The source of these receptors is a human donor who received an intestinal transplant.

The V gene is TRBV6-5, the J gene TRBJ2-2; TRBD2 is a possible D gene (5 bases). CDR1 MNHEY and CDR2 SVGAGI come from the germline V gene. The CDR3 is 13 residues long. V lost 6 bases, J lost 7 bases, and 12 bases lay in between. The CDR3 is CASRRETGGELFF. CDR3 DNA sequence: TGTGCCAGCAGGAGGGAGACCGGCGGGGAGCTGTTTTTT.

The chain has TRBV6-5 and TRBJ2-7, with TRBD2 matching 9 bases. The CDR3 extends over 15 amino acids. With V trimmed by 6 bases and J by 2 bases, 8 bases remained unmatched. Germline V gene sequence: CDR1 MNHEY, CDR2 SVGAGI. CDR3 bases: TGTGCCAGCAGGCCACTAGCGGGCACACCCTACGAGCAGTACTTC. It yields the protein CASRPLAGTPYEQYF.

The chain carries TRBV7-9 and TRBJ2-7; 9 nucleotides match TRBD1. V gave up 1 base and J gave up 0 bases; unmatched junction bases: 4. CDR1 is SEHNR and CDR2 is FQNEAQ in the germline V gene (reference sequence). This CDR3 has 16 residues. The CDR3 DNA follows: TGTGCCAGCAGCTTAGGGACAGGGGTGGGCTCCTACGAGCAGTACTTC. Amino acids: CASSLGTGVGSYEQYF.

This clone was recorded only once. The chain recombines TRBV28 with TRBJ2-7; TRBD1 agrees at 8 bases. J was trimmed by 3 bases and V by 0 bases; bases with no gene match: 1. CDR1 and CDR2 from the germline V gene are MDHEN and SYDVKM. CDR3 length: 14 amino acids. The CDR3 loop reads CASSLWDRDYEQYF. The DNA for the CDR3 is TGTGCCAGCAGTTTATGGGACAGGGACTACGAGCAGTACTTC.

The CDR3 loop is CASSQTGTGELFF. The CDR3 DNA sequence: TGCGCCAGCAGCCAAACAGGGACCGGGGAGCTGTTTTTT. The chain employs TRBV4-1 and TRBJ2-2; D might be TRBD1 (6 bases). The germline CDR1 and CDR2 sequences are MGHRA and YSYEKL. Deletions cut 2 bases from V and 5 bases from J, with 6 bases between. The CDR3 extends over 13 amino acids.

CDR3 nucleotides: TGTGCCAGCTCACCATCAGCTGTTATGGCCACCCAAGAGACCCAGTACTTC. Its protein is CASSPSAVMATQETQYF. This sequence joins TRBV18 and TRBJ2-5; D is ambiguous. The CDR3 sequence is 17 residues long. V lost 2 bases to trimming and J lost 1 base, with 17 bases between them. Germline V gene data show CDR1 as KGHSH and CDR2 as LQKENI.

This clone was seen a single time. The chain employs TRBV29-1 and TRBJ2-1; the match to TRBD1 covers 7 bases. The CDR3 extends over 14 amino acids. Unmatched junction bases numbered 8, after V lost 6 bases and J lost 3 bases. Germline CDR1 and CDR2: SQVTM and ANQGSEA. The CDR3 region has the DNA TGCAGCGTAAGGGACAGCCGGGGCTACAATGAGCAGTTCTTC. Its translation: CSVRDSRGYNEQFF.

V and J are TRBV29-1 and TRBJ1-2, with D unresolved. The germline gives CDR1 SQVTM, CDR2 ANQGSEA. The CDR3 extends over 13 amino acids. Trimming left V 3 bases short and J 3 bases short, with 11 bases between. The CDR3 region is CSVDRVLDYGYTF. The CDR3 bases are TGCAGCGTTGATCGAGTCCTGGACTATGGCTACACCTTC.

CDR3 sequence: CASSEGGTSGYEQYF. The DNA for the CDR3 is TGTGCCAGCAGCGAGGGAGGGACTAGCGGCTACGAGCAGTACTTC. The chain combines TRBV9 with TRBJ2-7; 11 nucleotides agree with TRBD2. Germline V gives CDR1 SGDLS, CDR2 YYNGEE. V trimming: 3 bases; J trimming: 3 bases; junction bases outside the gene matches: 5. The CDR3 extends over 15 amino acids.

The CDR3, as DNA: TGTGCCAGCAGCACTTCGACTAGCGGAGACACAGATACGCAGTATTTT. Protein product: CASSTSTSGDTDTQYF. The chain joins TRBV5-6 to TRBJ2-3; TRBD2 matches at 9 bases. Germline trimming cut 4 bases from V and 2 bases from J; bases unmatched to any gene: 8. The CDR3 covers 16 residues. Germline assignment: CDR1 SGHDT and CDR2 YYEEEE.

The chain couples TRBV4-2 to TRBJ2-7; 13 bases are shared with TRBD2. With V trimmed by 3 bases and J by 5 bases, 7 bases remained unmatched. CDR1 LGHNA and CDR2 YNFKEQ come from the germline V gene. The CDR3 is 16 amino acids. The CDR3 protein is CASSHQLAGGPNEQYF. CDR3 DNA sequence: TGTGCCAGCAGCCACCAACTAGCGGGAGGGCCGAACGAGCAGTACTTC.

The chain has TRBV7-9 and TRBJ2-5; 8 bases fit TRBD2. The J call is uncertain, as TRBJ2-7 better fits the DNA end. Germline CDR1 is SEHNR and CDR2 is FQNEAQ (reference sequence). The CDR3 length is 16 residues. The CDR3 loop is CASSPNSGTQIDEQYF. CDR3 DNA: TGTGCCAGCAGCCCGAATAGCGGGACCCAAATAGACGAGCAGTACTTC.

In DNA form, the CDR3 reads TGCGCCAGCAGCTTGGCCGGTCCCTACTACGAGCAGTACTTC. Translation gives CASSLAGPYYEQYF. This chain joins TRBV5-1 and TRBJ2-7; D gene unclear. From germline, CDR1 is SGHRS and CDR2 YFSETQ. The CDR3 consists of 14 residues. Trimming shortened V by 0 bases and J by 3 bases, and 10 bases separated the two germline ends.

The J gene is TRBJ2-7, the V gene TRBV7-9, with D maybe TRBD2 (6 bases). CDR3 length: 12 amino acids. The V end lost 5 bases, the J end lost 4 bases, and 9 bases lay between the germline ends. From germline, CDR1 is SEHNR and CDR2 FQNEAQ (reference sequence). The CDR3 loop is CASSTGLYEQYF. The CDR3 coding sequence is TGTGCCAGCAGCACGGGACTTTACGAGCAGTACTTC.

The CDR3 coding sequence is TGCGCCAGCAGCCAATTCCTAGCGGGGGTTTGGAGCCCCACAGATACGCAGTATTTT. It encodes CASSQFLAGVWSPTDTQYF. The rearrangement joins TRBV4-1 to TRBJ2-3; 10 positions agree with TRBD2. In germline, CDR1 is MGHRA, CDR2 YSYEKL. The V and J ends lost 2 bases and 2 bases, in that order; junction bases with no gene match: 13. The CDR3 runs 19 residues.